This is a list of T cell receptor beta chains from one sample in a study of beta chain features in type 1 diabetes. Produced via immunoSEQ multiplex PCR; TCRdb's table is partial and in-frame only. The table shows some 660,000 clones, with around 15% occurring only once. The sequenced sample consisted of naive CD4+ T cells from blood. The origin of the receptors is a man between 18 and 29 years old with type 1 diabetes. CDR3s include the opening cysteine and the closing phenylalanine or tryptophan. A D gene is named only where the DNA matches it firmly.

v_call: TRBV19
d_call: .
cdr3_aa: CASTDPGRHQPQHF

v_call: TRBV28
d_call: .
cdr3_aa: CASSFRAKRWYGYTF

v_call: TRBV10-3
d_call: .
cdr3_aa: CAISESESGELFF

v_call: TRBV19
d_call: .
cdr3_aa: CASSIHRRDNEQFF

v_call: TRBV11-1
d_call: .
cdr3_aa: CASSRGPSTEAFF

v_call: TRBV7-9
d_call: TRBD1
cdr3_aa: CASSLITGTGLYEQYF

v_call: TRBV10-3
d_call: .
cdr3_aa: CAIGGAEQYF

v_call: TRBV10-3
d_call: .
cdr3_aa: CAIMLQGDGEAFF

v_call: TRBV9
d_call: .
cdr3_aa: CASSPSLEEGYTF

v_call: TRBV30
d_call: .
cdr3_aa: CACWYLGLDGYTF

v_call: TRBV11-1
d_call: .
cdr3_aa: CASSLRENTEAFF

v_call: TRBV6-5
d_call: .
cdr3_aa: CASSYSGGTDTQYF

v_call: TRBV27
d_call: .
cdr3_aa: CASSLRSGLSYEQYF

v_call: TRBV9
d_call: TRBD1
cdr3_aa: CASSAQGRGSPLHF

v_call: TRBV25-1
d_call: .
cdr3_aa: CASSRSGSDNEQFF

v_call: TRBV6-5
d_call: TRBD1
cdr3_aa: CASSSPGQGYGYTF

v_call: TRBV21-1
d_call: .
cdr3_aa: CASSTGFGGAGQETQYF

v_call: TRBV10-3
d_call: .
cdr3_aa: CAISEKQVHSYEQYF

v_call: TRBV4-1
d_call: .
cdr3_aa: CASSPLLGLIPLFF

v_call: TRBV7-2
d_call: .
cdr3_aa: CASSARGGGSVGYTF

v_call: TRBV13
d_call: .
cdr3_aa: CASSLARAGTYNEQFF

v_call: TRBV30
d_call: .
cdr3_aa: CAWSVPGGPTGELFF